These 31 T cell receptor beta chains share one sample of origin, sequenced in a study of T cell changes during pregnancy in multiple sclerosis. Data came from immunoSEQ multiplex PCR; TCRdb stores just in-frame clones and leaves some out. In the table there are more than 35,000 clones, 90% to 95% of which are singletons. Sequenced material: CD4+ T cells from peripheral blood mononuclear cells, taken in the second trimester of pregnancy. These receptors were collected from a female donor with multiple sclerosis, enrolled in a pregnancy study.

This clone showed up just once. V and J are TRBV7-8 and TRBJ1-3; D remains unclear. The CDR3 has 15 amino acids. Trimming left V 3 bases short and J 0 bases short, with 9 bases between. In germline, CDR1 is SGHVS, CDR2 FQNEAQ. The CDR3 loop reads CASSFLGDSGNTIYF. The CDR3 nucleotides read TGTGCCAGCAGCTTCCTAGGCGACTCTGGAAACACCATATATTTT.

V is TRBV6-6 and J is TRBJ1-5; D gene ambiguous. Germline V gives CDR1 MNHNY, CDR2 SVGAGI (reference sequence). V gave up 7 bases and J gave up 1 base, with 8 bases separating them. This CDR3 is 13 amino acids long. DNA for the CDR3: TGTGCCAGCAATCCACAAAGCAATCAGCCCCAGCATTTT. As protein: CASNPQSNQPQHF.

This clone was detected once. The genes are TRBV11-2 and TRBJ1-2, with D perhaps TRBD1 (6 bases). The CDR3 sequence is 13 residues long. Germline-derived CDR1 and CDR2 are SGHAT and FQNNGV. Trimming removed 6 bases from V and 4 bases from J, with 12 bases in between. DNA of the CDR3: TGTGCCAGCAGTCTAGACAGGAGCTATGGCTACACCTTC. The encoded protein is CASSLDRSYGYTF.

V usage is TRBV27 and J usage is TRBJ2-1; TRBD2 aligns across 14 bases. V shed 7 bases and J 2 bases; nucleotides not matched to a gene: 10. CDR3 length: 18 residues. Per the germline V gene, CDR1 is MNHEY and CDR2 is SMNVEV (reference sequence). CDR3 coding DNA: TGTGCCAGCACCCTCGGACTAGCGGGAGGCCTTACCTACAATGAGCAGTTCTTC. It encodes CASTLGLAGGLTYNEQFF.

The CDR3: CASSEREFEQYF. The CDR3 nucleotides are TGTGCCAGCAGTGAAAGGGAGTTCGAGCAGTACTTC. The chain couples TRBV2 to TRBJ2-7; tentatively, D is TRBD2 (5 bases). CDR1 is SNHLY, CDR2 FYNNEI, per germline. Trimming left V 2 bases short and J 6 bases short, with 8 bases between. The CDR3 is 12 residues long.

V is TRBV4-3 and J is TRBJ2-5; a weak D match, TRBD1 (5 bases). Per the germline V gene, CDR1 is LGHNA and CDR2 is YSLEER. The CDR3 covers 16 residues. V was trimmed by 1 base and J by 5 bases, leaving 17 bases between them. CDR3: CASSQVSAGYGETQYF. In DNA, the CDR3 is TGCGCCAGCAGCCAAGTATCCGCAGGGTACGGGGAGACCCAGTACTTC.

The J gene is TRBJ2-2, the V gene TRBV9, with 9 bases identical to TRBD2. Looked up from germline, CDR1 is SGDLS and CDR2 is YYNGEE. Trimming cost V 0 bases and J 4 bases; bases outside gene matches: 1. This CDR3 has 15 residues. The CDR3 coding sequence is TGTGCCAGCAGCGTAGCTAGCGGGGTCACCGGGGAGCTGTTTTTT. Encoded protein: CASSVASGVTGELFF.

V is TRBV5-6 and J is TRBJ1-1, with a possible D match to TRBD1 (6 bases). CDR1 and CDR2 from the germline V gene are SGHDT and YYEEEE. Trimming took 4 bases from V and 4 from J, leaving 11 bases between them. This CDR3 contains 13 residues. CDR3 in amino acids: CASSGQISTEAFF. The CDR3 DNA is TGTGCCAGCAGCGGACAGATAAGCACTGAAGCTTTCTTT.

The chain is built from TRBV30 and TRBJ1-2; no definite D call. Germline values: CDR1 GTSNPN, CDR2 SVGIG (reference sequence). The CDR3 runs 13 residues. Deletions cut 2 bases from V and 4 bases from J, with 11 bases between. The CDR3 DNA reads as TGTGCCTGGAGTATCGGGTACTCCTATGGCTACACCTTC. Its translation is CAWSIGYSYGYTF.

This chain uses TRBV5-1 with TRBJ2-2; 8 nucleotides match TRBD1. This CDR3 contains 14 residues. J lost 1 base, V lost 10 bases, and 6 bases had no gene match. Per the germline V gene, CDR1 is SGHRS and CDR2 is YFSETQ. In DNA, the CDR3 is TGCGCCGGAGGGACAGGCTTGAACACCGGGGAGCTGTTTTTT. Amino acids: CAGGTGLNTGELFF.

The DNA of the CDR3 is TGCAGTGCTAGCCCCCTGTTAGAAGCTTTCTTT. This gives the protein CSASPLLEAFF. This chain links TRBV20-1 with TRBJ1-1, with no clear D. With 3 bases removed from V and 8 bases from J, the gap between germline ends came to 10 bases. The germline V gene encodes CDR1 DFQATT and CDR2 SNEGSKA (reference sequence). This CDR3 comprises 11 residues.

The genes are TRBV5-1 and TRBJ2-1; D perhaps matches TRBD2 (6 bases). Trimming pared 3 bases from V and 2 bases from J, leaving 9 bases between. CDR1 and CDR2 (germline): SGHRS, YFSETQ. This CDR3 has 14 amino acids. The CDR3: CASSWGDAYNEQFF. The CDR3 DNA reads TGCGCCAGCAGCTGGGGGGACGCCTACAATGAGCAGTTCTTC.

The chain joins TRBV9 to TRBJ1-2, with TRBD1 matching over 7 bases. V was clipped by 2 bases and J by 5 bases; unmatched bases: 9. Germline-derived CDR1 and CDR2 are SGDLS and YYNGEE. The CDR3 has 15 residues. In nucleotides, the CDR3 is TGTGCCAGCAGCGTTGAGGGGGCGCCGAGGTATGGCTACACCTTC. Translation: CASSVEGAPRYGYTF.

The V call is TRBV19, the J call TRBJ2-1; 12 bases align to TRBD2. The V gene's germline CDR1 is LNHDA and CDR2 SQIVND (reference sequence). Trimming removed 0 bases from V and 7 bases from J; junction bases left unmatched: 7. The CDR3 runs to 17 residues. The CDR3 loop is CASSIDFGTSGSNEQFF. As DNA, the CDR3 is TGTGCCAGTAGTATAGACTTCGGGACTAGCGGGTCGAATGAGCAGTTCTTC.

V usage is TRBV7-2 and J usage is TRBJ2-1, with a weak D call TRBD2 (7 bases). CDR1 and CDR2 from the germline V gene are SGHTA and FQGNSA. This CDR3 has 16 amino acids. Trimming took 8 bases from V and 7 from J, leaving 24 bases between them. CDR3 amino acids: CASRNAGAAQGNEQFF. CDR3 sequence (DNA): TGTGCCAGCCGAAACGCGGGGGCGGCCCAAGGGAATGAGCAGTTCTTC.

CDR3 DNA sequence: TGCGCCAGCAGGGAGGGGATTTCAGGAAACACCATATATTTT. Translation: CASREGISGNTIYF. The chain is built from TRBV23-1 and TRBJ1-3; tentative D call: TRBD1 (5 bases). TRBV23-1 carries the ORF label, with uncertain function. The CDR3 is made up of 14 amino acids. Between the trimmed V and J ends, which lost 6 bases and 4 bases, there was a span of 13 bases.

The genes are TRBV10-3 and TRBJ2-5; D not resolved. The V end was cut by 3 bases, the J end by 3 bases, with 5 bases between. Germline V gives CDR1 ENHRY, CDR2 SYGVKD. The length of the CDR3 is 12 residues. The CDR3: CAISDAEETQYF. The CDR3 DNA reads as TGTGCCATCAGTGATGCGGAAGAGACCCAGTACTTC.

A single count supports this clone. V usage is TRBV9 and J usage is TRBJ2-6, with D perhaps matching TRBD2 (6 bases). Germline-derived CDR1 and CDR2 are SGDLS and YYNGEE. Trimming stripped 0 bases from V and 0 bases from J, with 13 bases between. The CDR3 contains 18 residues. CDR3: CASSVGPAGASGANVLTF. The DNA of the CDR3 is TGTGCCAGCAGCGTAGGCCCAGCGGGTGCCTCTGGGGCCAACGTCCTGACTTTC.

The V and J genes are TRBV7-8 and TRBJ1-4; unclear D gene. Trimming shortened V by 1 base and J by 2 bases, and 11 bases separated the two germline ends. Germline loops: CDR1 SGHVS, CDR2 FQNEAQ. This CDR3 is 16 amino acids long. This CDR3 is CASSLVVSGTNEKLFF. In nucleotides, the CDR3 is TGTGCCAGCAGCTTAGTAGTCAGCGGGACTAATGAAAAACTGTTTTTT.

This chain uses TRBV9 with TRBJ1-1; a weak D match, TRBD1 (6 bases). CDR3 length: 13 amino acids. V lost 0 bases and J lost 8, with 11 bases in between. The germline V gene has CDR1 SGDLS and CDR2 YYNGEE. The CDR3 sequence: CASSVGPDREAFF. In nucleotides, the CDR3 is TGTGCCAGCAGCGTAGGTCCCGACAGGGAAGCTTTCTTT. The full variable domain, rest sourced from reference TRBV9 and TRBJ1-1, is DSGVTQTPKHLITATGQRVTLRCSPRSGDLSVYWYQQSLDQGLQFLIQYYNGEERAKGNILERFSAQQFPDLHSELNLSSLELGDSALYFCASSVGPDREAFFGQGTRLTVV.

This clone has more than one count but fewer than ten. The V call is TRBV11-2, the J call TRBJ1-2; 10 bases are shared with TRBD1. Germline V gene lookup returns CDR1 SGHAT and CDR2 FQNNGV. The V gene end was trimmed by 5 bases and the J gene end by 4 bases; junction bases not matched to a gene: 4. The CDR3 loop spans 14 amino acids. Here the CDR3 reads CASSPGTGAYGYTF. The CDR3 DNA is TGTGCCAGCAGCCCAGGGACAGGGGCCTATGGCTACACCTTC. Drawing the rest from reference TRBV11-2 and TRBJ1-2, the complete variable domain is EAGVAQSPRYKIIEKRQSVAFWCNPISGHATLYWYQQILGQGPKLLIQFQNNGVVDDSQLPKDRFSAERLKGVDSTLKIQPAKLEDSAVYLCASSPGTGAYGYTFGSGTRLTVV.

This clone has a single count. This chain joins TRBV14 and TRBJ1-2, with 7 bases that match TRBD1. The germline V gene has CDR1 SGHDN and CDR2 FVKESK. V was pared by 0 bases and J by 4 bases, with 11 bases of the junction left unmatched. The CDR3 loop spans 17 amino acids. CDR3 nucleotides: TGTGCCAGCAGCCAAGACCTCACGGTCGGGACAGCCTATGGCTACACCTTC. Protein product: CASSQDLTVGTAYGYTF.

The J gene is TRBJ2-1, the V gene TRBV11-2, with 9 bases aligning to TRBD1. From germline, CDR1 is SGHAT and CDR2 FQNNGV. Trimming at V came to 2 bases and at J to 8 bases, leaving 10 bases not matched to a gene. The CDR3 loop spans 16 amino acids. The CDR3 coding sequence is TGTGCCAGCAGCTTAAGAGGGACAGGGAAAAACGATGAGCAGTTCTTC. Translating it yields CASSLRGTGKNDEQFF. Combining the CDR3 with reference TRBV11-2 and TRBJ2-1 gives the whole variable domain EAGVAQSPRYKIIEKRQSVAFWCNPISGHATLYWYQQILGQGPKLLIQFQNNGVVDDSQLPKDRFSAERLKGVDSTLKIQPAKLEDSAVYLCASSLRGTGKNDEQFFGPGTRLTVL.

The J gene is TRBJ2-1, the V gene TRBV2, with TRBD2 matching 7 bases. The CDR3 length is 16 residues. CDR1 and CDR2 from the germline V gene are SNHLY and FYNNEI. With 6 bases clipped from V and 1 base from J, the junction kept 9 bases outside the gene matches. The CDR3 protein is CASRGGITRSYNEQFF. CDR3 DNA sequence: TGTGCCAGCAGGGGGGGGATTACCAGGTCCTACAATGAGCAGTTCTTC.

The rearrangement uses TRBV19 and TRBJ2-1; D perhaps matches TRBD2 (5 bases). Germline V gene sequence: CDR1 LNHDA, CDR2 SQIVND (reference sequence). This CDR3 comprises 17 residues. With 6 bases removed from V and 6 bases from J, the gap between germline ends came to 24 bases. CDR3 nucleotides: TGTGCCAGTAGCGAAGTATATATCGGACTCCGAGGCAATGAGCAGTTCTTC. As protein: CASSEVYIGLRGNEQFF.

The genes are TRBV7-9 and TRBJ2-1, with D unresolved. The CDR3 loop spans 15 amino acids. Trimming removed 5 bases at V and 0 bases at J, with 11 bases between. Looked up from germline, CDR1 is SEHNR and CDR2 is FQNEAQ (reference sequence). The CDR3 DNA reads TGTGCCAGCAGCGCTCCGATCAGCTCCTACAATGAGCAGTTCTTC. Protein: CASSAPISSYNEQFF.

V is TRBV11-3 and J is TRBJ2-5; 8 bases are a match to TRBD1. The length of the CDR3 is 15 residues. Germline V lookup: CDR1 SGHNT, CDR2 YENEEA. With V trimmed by 5 bases and J by 2 bases, 7 bases remained unmatched. The CDR3 region has the DNA TGTGCCAGCAGCCGGACAGGGACGACACAAGAGACCCAGTACTTC. Amino acids: CASSRTGTTQETQYF.

The CDR3 bases are TGTGCCAGTAGTAGCGGGGGAGTTTACGAGCAGTACTTC. It specifies CASSSGGVYEQYF. The chain carries TRBV19 and TRBJ2-7; the match to TRBD2 covers 7 bases. Germline V gene lookup returns CDR1 LNHDA and CDR2 SQIVND (reference sequence). The V and J ends lost 4 bases and 4 bases, in that order; junction bases with no gene match: 4. The length of the CDR3 is 13 residues.

This clone was seen once. The chain has TRBV28 and TRBJ1-6; TRBD1 matches 8 bases. V trimming: 2 bases; J trimming: 7 bases; junction bases outside the gene matches: 1. This CDR3 spans 14 amino acids. Germline V gives CDR1 MDHEN, CDR2 SYDVKM. CDR3 sequence: CASSLGDRNSPLHF. In DNA form, the CDR3 reads TGTGCCAGCAGTTTAGGGGACAGGAATTCACCCCTCCACTTT.

The chain couples TRBV6-5 to TRBJ2-7, with a weak D call TRBD2 (5 bases). This CDR3 comprises 13 residues. Trimming pared 11 bases from V and 2 bases from J, leaving 16 bases between. CDR1 and CDR2 from the germline V gene are MNHEY and SVGAGI. The CDR3 is CAARGEAAYEQYF. In nucleotides, the CDR3 is TGTGCCGCCCGGGGAGAGGCCGCCTACGAGCAGTACTTC.

This chain links TRBV5-4 with TRBJ1-1, with D maybe TRBD1 (5 bases). The CDR3 is made up of 14 amino acids. The V gene's germline CDR1 is SGHNT and CDR2 YYREEE (reference sequence). The V end lost 4 bases, the J end lost 3 bases, and 13 bases lay between the germline ends. CDR3 DNA: TGTGCCAGCAGCGACGGAGGAGGGGACACTGAAGCTTTCTTT. Protein: CASSDGGGDTEAFF.